This T cell receptor (beta chain) was identified during a study of glioma-infiltrating T cells after dendritic cell vaccination. Study information: Autologous tumor lysate was loaded overnight onto monocyte-derived dendritic cells grown about seven days with IL-4 and GM-CSF. Study-wide points: Survival was not directly related to TCR clonality in these patients.

Regarding this clone: Antigen specificity is unknown.

PBMC sampling occurred before vaccination, two weeks after the third dose, and at progression. V was cut by 3 bases and J by 2 bases, with 7 bases left in between. Germline V gene lookup returns CDR1 SEHNR and CDR2 FQNEAQ (reference sequence). This CDR3 contains 14 residues. Assay: immunoSEQ multiplex PCR; the TCRdb copy retains only in-frame clones and omits some. The sample has more than 60,000 clones, 75% to 90% seen once. This TCR derives from a human donor with glioblastoma. Sequencing was performed on blood, taken before dendritic cell vaccination. The V and J genes are TRBV7-9 and TRBJ1-4; no clear D. CDR3 protein: CASSLRQTNEKLFF. The CDR3 nucleotides read TGTGCCAGCAGCTTGAGGCAGACTAATGAAAAACTGTTTTTT.